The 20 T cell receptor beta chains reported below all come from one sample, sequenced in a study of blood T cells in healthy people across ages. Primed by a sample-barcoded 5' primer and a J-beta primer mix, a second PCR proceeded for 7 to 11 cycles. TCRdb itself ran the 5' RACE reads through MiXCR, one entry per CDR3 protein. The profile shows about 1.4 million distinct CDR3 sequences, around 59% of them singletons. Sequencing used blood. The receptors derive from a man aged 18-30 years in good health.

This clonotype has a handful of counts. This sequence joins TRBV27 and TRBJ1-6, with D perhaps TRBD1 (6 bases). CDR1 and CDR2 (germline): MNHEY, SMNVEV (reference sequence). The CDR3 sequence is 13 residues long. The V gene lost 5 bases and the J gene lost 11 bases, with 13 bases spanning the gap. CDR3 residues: CASSDTGWAPLHF. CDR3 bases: TGTGCCAGCAGTGACACAGGGTGGGCACCCCTCCACTTT.

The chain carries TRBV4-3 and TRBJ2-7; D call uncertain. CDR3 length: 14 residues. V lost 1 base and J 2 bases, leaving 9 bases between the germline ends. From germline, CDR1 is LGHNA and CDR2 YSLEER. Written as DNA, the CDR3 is TGCGCCAGCAGCCAAGGAATAGCCGCCTACGAGCAGTACTTC. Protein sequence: CASSQGIAAYEQYF.

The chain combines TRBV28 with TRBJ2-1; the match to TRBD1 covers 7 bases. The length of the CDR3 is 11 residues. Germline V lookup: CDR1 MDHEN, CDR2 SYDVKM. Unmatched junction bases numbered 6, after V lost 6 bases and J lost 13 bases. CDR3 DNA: TGTGCCAGCAGAGAAGGGACAGCTCAGTTCTTC. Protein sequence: CASREGTAQFF. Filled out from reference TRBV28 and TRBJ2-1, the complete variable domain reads DVKVTQSSRYLVKRTGEKVFLECVQDMDHENMFWYRQDPGLGLRLIYFSYDVKMKEKGDIPEGYSVSREKKERFSLILESASTNQTSMYLCASREGTAQFFGPGTRLTVL.

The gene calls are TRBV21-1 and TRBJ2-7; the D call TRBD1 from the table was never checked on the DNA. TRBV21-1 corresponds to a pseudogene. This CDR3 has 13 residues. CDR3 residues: CASGGDTTYEQYF. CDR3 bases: TGTGCCAGCGGGGGGGACACAACCTACGAGCAGTACTTC.

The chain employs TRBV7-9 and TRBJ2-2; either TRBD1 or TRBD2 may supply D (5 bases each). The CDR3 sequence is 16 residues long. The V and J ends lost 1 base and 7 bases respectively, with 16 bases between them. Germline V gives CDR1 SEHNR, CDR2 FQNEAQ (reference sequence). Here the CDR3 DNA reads TGTGCCAGCAGCTTAGTCCCGGGACGGGTTATCGGGGAGCTGTTTTTT. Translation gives CASSLVPGRVIGELFF. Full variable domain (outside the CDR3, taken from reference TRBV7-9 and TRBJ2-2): DTGVSQNPRHKITKRGQNVTFRCDPISEHNRLYWYRQTLGQGPEFLTYFQNEAQLEKSRLLSDRFSAERPKGSFSTLEIQRTEQGDSAMYLCASSLVPGRVIGELFFGEGSRLTVL.

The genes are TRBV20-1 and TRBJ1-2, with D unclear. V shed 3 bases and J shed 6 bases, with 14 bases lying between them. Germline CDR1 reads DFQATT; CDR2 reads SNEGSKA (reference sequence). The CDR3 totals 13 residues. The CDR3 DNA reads TGCAGTGCTAGGGAAAATACGGAGGATGGCTACACCTTC. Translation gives CSARENTEDGYTF.

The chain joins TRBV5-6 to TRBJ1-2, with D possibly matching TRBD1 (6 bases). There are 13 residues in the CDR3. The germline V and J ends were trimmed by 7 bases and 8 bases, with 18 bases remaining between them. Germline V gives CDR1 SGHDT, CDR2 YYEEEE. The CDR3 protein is CASEGRQVWGYTF. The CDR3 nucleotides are TGTGCCAGCGAGGGAAGACAGGTCTGGGGCTACACCTTC.

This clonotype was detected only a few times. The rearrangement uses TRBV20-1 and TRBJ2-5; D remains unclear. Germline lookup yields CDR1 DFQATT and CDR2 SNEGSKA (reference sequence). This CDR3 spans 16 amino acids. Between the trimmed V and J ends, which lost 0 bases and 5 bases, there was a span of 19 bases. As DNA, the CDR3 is TGCAGTGCTAGAGATCTCGTGGCAGCGACGGATGAGACCCAGTACTTC. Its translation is CSARDLVAATDETQYF.

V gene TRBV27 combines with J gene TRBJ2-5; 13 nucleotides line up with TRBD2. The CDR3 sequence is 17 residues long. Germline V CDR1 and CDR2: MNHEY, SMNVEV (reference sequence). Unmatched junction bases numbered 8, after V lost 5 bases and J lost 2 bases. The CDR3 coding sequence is TGTGCCAGCAGTGTTAGTCAGGGACTAGCGGGGCAAGAGACCCAGTACTTC. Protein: CASSVSQGLAGQETQYF.

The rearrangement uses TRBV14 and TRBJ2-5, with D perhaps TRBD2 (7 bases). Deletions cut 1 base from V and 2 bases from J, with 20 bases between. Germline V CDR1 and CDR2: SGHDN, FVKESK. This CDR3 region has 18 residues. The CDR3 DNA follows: TGTGCCAGCAGCCAAGCTTTTCAGTCACAGGGACTACAAGAGACCCAGTACTTC. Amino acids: CASSQAFQSQGLQETQYF.

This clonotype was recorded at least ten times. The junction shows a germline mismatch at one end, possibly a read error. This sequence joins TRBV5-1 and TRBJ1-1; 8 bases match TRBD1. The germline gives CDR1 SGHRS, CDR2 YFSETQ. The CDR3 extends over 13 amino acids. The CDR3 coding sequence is TGTGCCAGCAGTCTCGGACAGGGCGCTGAAGCTTTCTTT. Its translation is CASSLGQGAEAFF.

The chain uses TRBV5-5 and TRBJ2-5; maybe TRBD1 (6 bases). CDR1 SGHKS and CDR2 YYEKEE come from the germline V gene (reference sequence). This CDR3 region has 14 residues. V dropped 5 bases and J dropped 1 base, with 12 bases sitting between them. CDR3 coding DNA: TGTGCCAGCAGAGGACAGTACCTCCAAGAGACCCAGTACTTC. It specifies CASRGQYLQETQYF.

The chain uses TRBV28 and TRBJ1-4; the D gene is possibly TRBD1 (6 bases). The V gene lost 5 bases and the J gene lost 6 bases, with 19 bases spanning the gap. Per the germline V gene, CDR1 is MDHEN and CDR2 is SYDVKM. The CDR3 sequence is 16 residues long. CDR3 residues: CASSEAGAEVYEKLFF. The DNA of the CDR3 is TGTGCCAGCAGTGAGGCAGGGGCTGAGGTGTATGAAAAACTGTTTTTT.

The CDR3 region has the DNA TGTGCCAGCAGCTTAGACGGGGCCATCTCCGAGCAGTACTTC. This gives the protein CASSLDGAISEQYF. V is TRBV7-2 and J is TRBJ2-7, with D possibly being TRBD1 or TRBD2 (5 bases each). This CDR3 region has 14 residues. Germline values: CDR1 SGHTA, CDR2 FQGNSA. V was trimmed by 1 base and J by 6 bases, leaving 13 bases between them.

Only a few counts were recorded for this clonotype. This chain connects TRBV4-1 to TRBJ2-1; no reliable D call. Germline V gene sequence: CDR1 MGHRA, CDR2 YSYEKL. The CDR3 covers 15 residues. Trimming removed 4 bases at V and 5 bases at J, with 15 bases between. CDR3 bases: TGCGCCAGCAGCCTAGCTCCGGGCGGCAACAATGAGCAGTTCTTC. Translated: CASSLAPGGNNEQFF.

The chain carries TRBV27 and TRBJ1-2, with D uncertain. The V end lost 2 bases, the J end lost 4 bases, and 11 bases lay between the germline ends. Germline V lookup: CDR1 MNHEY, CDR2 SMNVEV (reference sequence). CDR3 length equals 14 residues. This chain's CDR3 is CASSLNPTVYGYTF. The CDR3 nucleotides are TGTGCCAGCAGTTTAAACCCGACCGTCTATGGCTACACCTTC.

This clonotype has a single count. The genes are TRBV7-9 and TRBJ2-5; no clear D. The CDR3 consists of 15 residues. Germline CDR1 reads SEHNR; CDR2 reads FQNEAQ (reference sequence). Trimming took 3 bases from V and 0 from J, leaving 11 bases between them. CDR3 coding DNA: TGTGCCAGCAGCTTCTGGCACAGAAACCAAGAGACCCAGTACTTC. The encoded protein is CASSFWHRNQETQYF.

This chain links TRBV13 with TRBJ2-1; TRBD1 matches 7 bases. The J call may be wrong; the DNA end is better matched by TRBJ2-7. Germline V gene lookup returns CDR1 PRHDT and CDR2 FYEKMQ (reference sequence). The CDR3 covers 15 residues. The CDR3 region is CASSFDRAITYEQYF. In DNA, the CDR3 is TGTGCCAGCAGCTTCGACAGGGCGATTACCTACGAGCAGTACTTC.

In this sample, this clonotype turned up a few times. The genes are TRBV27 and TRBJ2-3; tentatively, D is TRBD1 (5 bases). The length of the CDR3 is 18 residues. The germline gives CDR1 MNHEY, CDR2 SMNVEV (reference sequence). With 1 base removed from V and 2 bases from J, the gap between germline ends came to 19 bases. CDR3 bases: TGTGCCAGCAGTTTATTTCTCCCGCAGGGAATGTTCACAGATACGCAGTATTTT. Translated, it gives CASSLFLPQGMFTDTQYF.

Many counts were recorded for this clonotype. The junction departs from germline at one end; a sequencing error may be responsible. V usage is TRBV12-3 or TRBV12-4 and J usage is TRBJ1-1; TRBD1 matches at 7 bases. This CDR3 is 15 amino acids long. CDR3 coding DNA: TGTGCCAGCAGCTTAGCGGGACAGCTGAACACTGAAGCTTTCTTT. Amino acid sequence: CASSLAGQLNTEAFF.